This note documents a single TCR beta chain sequence. As handled by the study authors: Reference gene primer amplification yielded estimated nucleated cell counts. Sequencing was performed with immunoSEQ multiplex PCR; in TCRdb, only in-frame clones are kept and a portion is missing. The DNA was the basis for D and trimming; V, J and clone size are from that table. This sample has 190,000 or so clones; roughly nine tenths occur once, and the top ten carry roughly 6.7%. The data originate from a study of blood T cell repertoires in COVID-19. Study at large: The United States, Italy and Spain supplied acute and convalescent COVID-19 samples. In each case, the material was cDNA or gDNA derived from T cells, B-cell-depleted T cells, or PBMCs.

The CDR3 runs 14 residues. V was trimmed by 1 base and J by 5 bases, leaving 11 bases between them. Germline CDR1 SNHLY, CDR2 FYNNEI. What was sequenced was peripheral blood. The chain couples TRBV2 to TRBJ1-2; tentatively, D is TRBD1 (5 bases). The receptor was derived from a man aged 35-49 years with acute or convalescent COVID-19. The CDR3 loop reads CASSEGPGFYGYTF. DNA for the CDR3: TGTGCCAGCAGTGAAGGCCCAGGGTTTTATGGCTACACCTTC.